A selection of T cell receptor beta chains follows, all from one sample in a study of CD8 T cells in Susac syndrome. TCRdb reprocessed the immunoSEQ multiplex PCR reads with MiXCR, giving one entry per CDR3 protein. Here the sample spans 150,000 or so distinct CDR3 sequences, roughly 96% being singletons. Sequenced: CD8+ T cells from PBMCs. These TCRs come from a human donor with multiple sclerosis. Both conserved end residues are part of each CDR3. Each record gives: CDR3 protein, CDR3 DNA, D gene, J gene, V gene, clone size. A D gene is named only where the DNA matches it firmly. Clone sizes are given selectively: once, few, many, or a class where the clone is expanded.

CDR3aa: CSVRQGSNEQFF
CDR3nt: TGCAGCGTTCGACAGGGAAGTAATGAGCAGTTCTTC
d_gene: TRBD1
j_gene: TRBJ2-1
v_gene: TRBV29-1
abundance: .

CDR3aa: CSARDSGGDTDTQYF
CDR3nt: TGCAGTGCTAGAGACAGCGGGGGGGACACAGATACGCAGTATTTT
d_gene: TRBD2
j_gene: TRBJ2-3
v_gene: TRBV20-1
abundance: .

CDR3aa: CASSPGLAGGPQYF
CDR3nt: TGTGCCAGCAGCCCCGGACTAGCGGGGGGACCCCAGTACTTC
d_gene: TRBD2
j_gene: TRBJ2-5
v_gene: TRBV9
abundance: once

CDR3aa: CASSYGQSYGYTF
CDR3nt: TGTGCCAGCAGTTACGGACAGTCCTATGGCTACACCTTC
d_gene: .
j_gene: TRBJ1-2
v_gene: TRBV12-3/TRBV12-4
abundance: .

CDR3aa: CASSQRSRNTEAFF
CDR3nt: TGTGCCAGCAGCCAGAGAAGTAGGAACACTGAAGCTTTCTTT
d_gene: .
j_gene: TRBJ1-1
v_gene: TRBV11-2
abundance: .

CDR3aa: CASSLGTGLGPSGYTF
CDR3nt: TGTGCCAGCAGCTTAGGAACAGGGTTGGGCCCTAGTGGCTACACCTTC
d_gene: .
j_gene: TRBJ1-2
v_gene: TRBV13
abundance: .

CDR3aa: CSVEVPRGGGELFF
CDR3nt: TGCAGCGTTGAAGTTCCCCGAGGGGGCGGGGAGCTGTTTTTT
d_gene: .
j_gene: TRBJ2-2
v_gene: TRBV29-1
abundance: .

CDR3aa: CASTPSGTVNEQFF
CDR3nt: TGTGCCAGCACCCCGTCGGGGACCGTCAATGAGCAGTTCTTC
d_gene: .
j_gene: TRBJ2-1
v_gene: TRBV5-4
abundance: .

CDR3aa: CASSVGGVGGTNEQYF
CDR3nt: TGTGCCAGCAGCGTAGGCGGAGTGGGGGGAACTAACGAGCAGTACTTC
d_gene: .
j_gene: TRBJ2-7
v_gene: TRBV9
abundance: .

CDR3aa: CASSVEESPNTEAFF
CDR3nt: TGTGCCAGCAGTGTCGAAGAGAGTCCGAACACTGAAGCTTTCTTT
d_gene: .
j_gene: TRBJ1-1
v_gene: TRBV13
abundance: .

CDR3aa: CASSYGQGSSF
CDR3nt: TGTGCCAGCAGTTACGGTCAGGGTTCTTCCTTC
d_gene: .
j_gene: TRBJ2-1
v_gene: TRBV6-6
abundance: once

CDR3aa: CASSQERPGTSTDTQYF
CDR3nt: TGTGCCAGCAGCCAAGAGAGGCCGGGGACTAGCACAGATACGCAGTATTTT
d_gene: .
j_gene: TRBJ2-3
v_gene: TRBV3-1
abundance: .

CDR3aa: CSAGTSGGLQEQYF
CDR3nt: TGCAGCGCCGGGACTAGCGGGGGGTTGCAAGAGCAGTACTTC
d_gene: TRBD2
j_gene: TRBJ2-7
v_gene: TRBV29-1
abundance: .

CDR3aa: CASSLLAGELGYQETQYF
CDR3nt: TGTGCCAGCAGCTTACTAGCGGGGGAATTAGGGTACCAAGAGACCCAGTACTTC
d_gene: TRBD2
j_gene: TRBJ2-5
v_gene: TRBV7-2
abundance: .

CDR3aa: CASGLARAQYF
CDR3nt: TGTGCTAGTGGTTTGGCCCGGGCGCAGTATTTT
d_gene: .
j_gene: TRBJ2-3
v_gene: TRBV12-5
abundance: .

CDR3aa: CASSVGAYTEAFF
CDR3nt: TGTGCCAGCAGCGTAGGGGCCTACACTGAAGCTTTCTTT
d_gene: .
j_gene: TRBJ1-1
v_gene: TRBV9
abundance: .

CDR3aa: CASSHRDLETQYF
CDR3nt: TGTGCCAGTAGTCACAGGGATCTGGAGACCCAGTACTTC
d_gene: .
j_gene: TRBJ2-5
v_gene: TRBV19
abundance: .

CDR3aa: CASSSEENEQFF
CDR3nt: TGTGCCAGCAGCTCCGAGGAGAATGAGCAGTTCTTC
d_gene: .
j_gene: TRBJ2-1
v_gene: TRBV7-3
abundance: .

CDR3aa: CASSQSKKETQYF
CDR3nt: TGCGCCAGCAGTCAATCGAAAAAAGAGACCCAGTACTTC
d_gene: .
j_gene: TRBJ2-5
v_gene: TRBV23-1
abundance: .

CDR3aa: CASSAKGSGTEAFF
CDR3nt: TGTGCCAGTAGTGCGAAGGGTTCGGGAACTGAAGCTTTCTTT
d_gene: .
j_gene: TRBJ1-1
v_gene: TRBV19
abundance: .

CDR3aa: CASSTPDRGYGYTF
CDR3nt: TGTGCCAGCAGCACCCCCGACAGGGGATATGGCTACACCTTC
d_gene: TRBD1
j_gene: TRBJ1-2
v_gene: TRBV7-9
abundance: .

CDR3aa: CASSLPSGGNNEQFF
CDR3nt: TGTGCCAGCAGCCTACCTAGCGGGGGAAACAATGAGCAGTTCTTC
d_gene: TRBD2
j_gene: TRBJ2-1
v_gene: TRBV9
abundance: .

CDR3aa: CASSPWEETQYF
CDR3nt: TGTGCCAGCAGCCCTTGGGAAGAGACCCAGTACTTC
d_gene: .
j_gene: TRBJ2-5
v_gene: TRBV5-6
abundance: .

CDR3aa: CAISDPQETQYF
CDR3nt: TGTGCCATCAGTGACCCACAAGAGACCCAGTACTTC
d_gene: .
j_gene: TRBJ2-5
v_gene: TRBV10-3
abundance: .

CDR3aa: CASSYDRGYYGYTF
CDR3nt: TGTGCCAGCAGTTACGACAGGGGTTATTATGGCTACACCTTC
d_gene: TRBD1
j_gene: TRBJ1-2
v_gene: TRBV12-3/TRBV12-4
abundance: .

CDR3aa: CASSAGTVLNQPQHF
CDR3nt: TGTGCCAGCAGCGCTGGGACAGTGCTCAATCAGCCCCAGCATTTT
d_gene: TRBD1
j_gene: TRBJ1-5
v_gene: TRBV7-9
abundance: .

CDR3aa: CATSTGTGNTEAFF
CDR3nt: TGTGCCACCAGCACAGGGACGGGAAACACTGAAGCTTTCTTT
d_gene: .
j_gene: TRBJ1-1
v_gene: TRBV15
abundance: .

CDR3aa: CASSLYTSYEQYF
CDR3nt: TGCGCCAGCAGCTTGTATACCTCATACGAGCAGTACTTC
d_gene: .
j_gene: TRBJ2-7
v_gene: TRBV5-1
abundance: .

CDR3aa: CATSDGFTTLPFGYTF
CDR3nt: TGTGCCACCAGTGACGGCTTTACGACACTCCCTTTTGGCTACACCTTC
d_gene: .
j_gene: TRBJ1-2
v_gene: TRBV24-1
abundance: .

CDR3aa: CASSGREDNYGYTF
CDR3nt: TGTGCCAGCAGCGGCAGGGAAGATAACTATGGCTACACCTTC
d_gene: .
j_gene: TRBJ1-2
v_gene: TRBV9
abundance: .

CDR3aa: CSVGGSVGDDTGELFF
CDR3nt: TGCAGCGTTGGGGGGTCTGTAGGGGATGACACCGGGGAGCTGTTTTTT
d_gene: .
j_gene: TRBJ2-2
v_gene: TRBV29-1
abundance: few

CDR3aa: CASKGNTEAFF
CDR3nt: TGCGCCAGCAAGGGGAACACTGAAGCTTTCTTT
d_gene: .
j_gene: TRBJ1-1
v_gene: TRBV5-1
abundance: few

CDR3aa: CSARYRGSYEQYF
CDR3nt: TGCAGTGCTAGGTACAGGGGTTCCTACGAGCAGTACTTC
d_gene: TRBD1
j_gene: TRBJ2-7
v_gene: TRBV20-1
abundance: .

CDR3aa: CASSQDKGGSSYNEQFF
CDR3nt: TGTGCCAGCAGCCAAGACAAAGGGGGGAGCTCCTACAATGAGCAGTTCTTC
d_gene: .
j_gene: TRBJ2-1
v_gene: TRBV3-1
abundance: .

CDR3aa: CSVEDPQGYGYTF
CDR3nt: TGCAGCGTTGAAGATCCCCAGGGCTATGGCTACACCTTC
d_gene: .
j_gene: TRBJ1-2
v_gene: TRBV29-1
abundance: .

CDR3aa: CASSRPGLAQYF
CDR3nt: TGTGCCAGCAGCAGACCAGGTTTGGCGCAGTATTTT
d_gene: .
j_gene: TRBJ2-3
v_gene: TRBV6-5
abundance: .

CDR3aa: CSVDRGVEAFF
CDR3nt: TGCAGCGTTGATAGGGGCGTCGAAGCTTTCTTT
d_gene: .
j_gene: TRBJ1-1
v_gene: TRBV29-1
abundance: .

CDR3aa: CASSSFPPSGANVLTF
CDR3nt: TGTGCCAGCAGCTCCTTTCCCCCCTCTGGGGCCAACGTCCTGACTTTC
d_gene: .
j_gene: TRBJ2-6
v_gene: TRBV7-9
abundance: once

CDR3aa: CASSLSGTPYEQYF
CDR3nt: TGTGCCAGCAGCTTGTCGGGAACCCCCTACGAGCAGTACTTC
d_gene: .
j_gene: TRBJ2-7
v_gene: TRBV5-6
abundance: once

CDR3aa: CASSQALAGYEQYF
CDR3nt: TGCGCCAGCAGCCAAGCGCTAGCGGGGTACGAGCAGTACTTC
d_gene: TRBD2
j_gene: TRBJ2-7
v_gene: TRBV4-1
abundance: .

CDR3aa: CSAANPGARATEAFF
CDR3nt: TGCAGCGCCGCAAATCCGGGGGCTCGGGCCACTGAAGCTTTCTTT
d_gene: .
j_gene: TRBJ1-1
v_gene: TRBV29-1
abundance: .